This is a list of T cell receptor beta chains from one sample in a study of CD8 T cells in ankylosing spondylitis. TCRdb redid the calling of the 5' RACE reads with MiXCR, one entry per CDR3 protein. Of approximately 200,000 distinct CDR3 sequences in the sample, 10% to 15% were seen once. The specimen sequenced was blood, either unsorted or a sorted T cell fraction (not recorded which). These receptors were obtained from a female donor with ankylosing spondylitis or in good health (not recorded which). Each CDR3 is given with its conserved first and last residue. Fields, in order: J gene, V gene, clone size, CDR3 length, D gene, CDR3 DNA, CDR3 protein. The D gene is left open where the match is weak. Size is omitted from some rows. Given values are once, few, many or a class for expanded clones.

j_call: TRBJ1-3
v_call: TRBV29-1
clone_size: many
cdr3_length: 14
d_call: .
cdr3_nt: TGCAGCGTTGCGGGGGGCCAAACTGGAAACACCATATATTTT
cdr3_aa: CSVAGGQTGNTIYF

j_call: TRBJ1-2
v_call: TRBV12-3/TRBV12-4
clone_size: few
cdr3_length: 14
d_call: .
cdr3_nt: TGTGCCAGCAGTTTGGGACGACATGCCTATGGCTACACCTTC
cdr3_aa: CASSLGRHAYGYTF

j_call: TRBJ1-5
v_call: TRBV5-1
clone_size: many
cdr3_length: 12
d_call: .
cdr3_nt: TGCACCAAGAAGGGTTTAAAGCAGCCCCAGCATTTT
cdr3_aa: CTKKGLKQPQHF

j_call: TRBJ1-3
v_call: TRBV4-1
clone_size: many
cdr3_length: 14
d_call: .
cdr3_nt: TGCGCCAGCAGCCAGAGAACAGACGGAAACACCATATATTTT
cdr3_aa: CASSQRTDGNTIYF

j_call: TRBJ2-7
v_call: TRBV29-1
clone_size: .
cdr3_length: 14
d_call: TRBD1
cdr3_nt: TGCAGCGTCCTGGGACAGTTCGCCTCCTACGAGCAGTACTTC
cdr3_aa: CSVLGQFASYEQYF

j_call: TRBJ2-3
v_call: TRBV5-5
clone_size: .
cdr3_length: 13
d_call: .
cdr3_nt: TGTGCCAGCAGGCAGTTACAGGGAGATACGCAGTATTTT
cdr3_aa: CASRQLQGDTQYF

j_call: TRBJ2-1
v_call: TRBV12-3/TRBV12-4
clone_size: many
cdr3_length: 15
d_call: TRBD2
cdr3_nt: TGTGCCAGCATGATGACTAGCGGGATTTTTAATGAGCAGTTCTTC
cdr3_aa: CASMMTSGIFNEQFF

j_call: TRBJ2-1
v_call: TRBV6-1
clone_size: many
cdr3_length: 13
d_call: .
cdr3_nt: TGTGCCAGCAGTCGGGGGCCCTACAATGAGCAGTTCTTC
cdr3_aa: CASSRGPYNEQFF

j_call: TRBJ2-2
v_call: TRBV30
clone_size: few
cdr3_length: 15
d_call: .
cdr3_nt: TGTGCCTGGAGTGTTCAAGGGCGCGACACCGGGGAGCTGTTTTTT
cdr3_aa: CAWSVQGRDTGELFF

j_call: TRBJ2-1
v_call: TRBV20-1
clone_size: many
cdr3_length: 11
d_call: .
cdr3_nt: TGCAGTGCCAGCCCTTTAAATGAGCAGTTCTTC
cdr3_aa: CSASPLNEQFF

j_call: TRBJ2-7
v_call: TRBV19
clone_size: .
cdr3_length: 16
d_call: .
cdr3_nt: TGTGCCAGTAGTATCAGACAGTCATCGTCCCCGGGCGAGCAGTACTTC
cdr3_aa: CASSIRQSSSPGEQYF

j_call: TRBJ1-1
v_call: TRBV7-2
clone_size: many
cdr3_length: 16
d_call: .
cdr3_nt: TGTGCCAGCAGCCGGGGGGGGGAGGGTTATCCTTCTGAAGCTTTCTTT
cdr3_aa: CASSRGGEGYPSEAFF

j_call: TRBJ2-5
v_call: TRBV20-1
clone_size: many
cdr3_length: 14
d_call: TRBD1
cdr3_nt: TGCAGTGCTAGAGTCACAGGGGCAACAGAGACCCAGTACTTC
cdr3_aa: CSARVTGATETQYF

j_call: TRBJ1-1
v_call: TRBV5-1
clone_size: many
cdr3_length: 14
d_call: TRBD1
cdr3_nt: TGCGCCAGCAGCACCTACAGGGGCGGCGCTGAAGCTTTCTTT
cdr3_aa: CASSTYRGGAEAFF

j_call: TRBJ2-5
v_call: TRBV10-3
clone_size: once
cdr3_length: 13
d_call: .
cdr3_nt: TGTGCCATCAGTGAGTCGCTGGAGGAGACCCAGTACTTC
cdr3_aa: CAISESLEETQYF

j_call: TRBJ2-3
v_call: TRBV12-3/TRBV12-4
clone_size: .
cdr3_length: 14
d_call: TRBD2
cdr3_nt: TGTGCCAGCAGCGTAGCGGGAGGCGCAGATACGCAGTATTTT
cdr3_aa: CASSVAGGADTQYF

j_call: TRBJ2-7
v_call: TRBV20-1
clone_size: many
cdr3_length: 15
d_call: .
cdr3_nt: TGCAGTGCTCAGAACGCAGGGTCAGGGGTTTACGAGCAGTACTTC
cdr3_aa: CSAQNAGSGVYEQYF

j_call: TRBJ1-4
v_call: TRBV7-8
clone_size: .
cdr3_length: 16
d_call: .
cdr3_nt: TGTGCCAGCAGTTATACGACAGATACAACTAATGAAAAACTGTTTTTT
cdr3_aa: CASSYTTDTTNEKLFF

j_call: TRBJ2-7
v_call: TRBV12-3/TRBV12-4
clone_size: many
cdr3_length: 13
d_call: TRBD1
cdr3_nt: TGTGCCAGCAGCCGACAGGGTGGTTACGAGCAGTACTTC
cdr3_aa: CASSRQGGYEQYF

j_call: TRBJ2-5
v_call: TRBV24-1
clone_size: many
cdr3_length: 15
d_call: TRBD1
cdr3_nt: TGTGCCACCTCACTAGGACAGGGCTTCCAAGAGACCCAGTACTTC
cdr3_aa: CATSLGQGFQETQYF

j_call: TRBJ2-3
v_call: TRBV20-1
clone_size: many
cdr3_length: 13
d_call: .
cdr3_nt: TGCAGTGCCGGGCCCACATACACAGATACGCAGTATTTT
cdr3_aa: CSAGPTYTDTQYF

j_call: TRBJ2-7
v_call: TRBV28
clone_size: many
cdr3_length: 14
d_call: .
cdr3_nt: TGTGCCAGCAGAGAGGGATCGGCTCAGTACGAGCAGTACTTC
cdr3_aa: CASREGSAQYEQYF

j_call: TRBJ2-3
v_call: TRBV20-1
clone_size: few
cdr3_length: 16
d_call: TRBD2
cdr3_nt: TGCAGTGCTAGTTTTGGACTAGCGGGGAACACAGATACGCAGTATTTT
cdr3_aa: CSASFGLAGNTDTQYF

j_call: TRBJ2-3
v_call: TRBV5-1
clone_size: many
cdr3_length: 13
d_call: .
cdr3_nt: TGCGCCAGCAGCGCGACAGGAACAGATACGCAGTATTTT
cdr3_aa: CASSATGTDTQYF

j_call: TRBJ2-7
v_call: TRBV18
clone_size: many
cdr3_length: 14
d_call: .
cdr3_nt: TGTGCCAGCTCACCACCGTCGGGGGACGGCGAGCAGTACTTC
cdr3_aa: CASSPPSGDGEQYF

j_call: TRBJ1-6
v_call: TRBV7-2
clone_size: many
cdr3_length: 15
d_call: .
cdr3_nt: TGTGCCAGCAGCTTTCAGAGGGCCGATAATTCACCCCTCCACTTT
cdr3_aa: CASSFQRADNSPLHF

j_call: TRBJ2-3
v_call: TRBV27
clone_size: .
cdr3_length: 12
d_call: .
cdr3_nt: TGTGCCGCTGCCGATCGCACAGATACGCAGTATTTT
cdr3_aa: CAAADRTDTQYF

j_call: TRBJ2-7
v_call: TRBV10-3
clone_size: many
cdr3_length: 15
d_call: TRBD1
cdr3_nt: TGTGCCATCAGTGCGGGACAGGGTATGAGGAACGAGCAGTACTTC
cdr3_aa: CAISAGQGMRNEQYF

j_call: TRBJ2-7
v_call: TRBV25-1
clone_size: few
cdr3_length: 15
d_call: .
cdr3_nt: TGTGCCAGCAGTGAAACCCCAGGGGGGACCTACGAGCAGTACTTC
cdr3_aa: CASSETPGGTYEQYF

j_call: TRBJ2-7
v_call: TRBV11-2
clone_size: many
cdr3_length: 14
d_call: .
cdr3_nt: TGTGCCAGCAGCTCCGCGGAGGGCCTCTACGAGCAGTACTTC
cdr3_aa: CASSSAEGLYEQYF

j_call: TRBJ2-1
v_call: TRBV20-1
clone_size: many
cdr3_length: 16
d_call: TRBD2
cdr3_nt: TGCAGTGCTACACGCCTTCGGACTAGCGGGAGAAATGAGCAGTTCTTC
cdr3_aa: CSATRLRTSGRNEQFF

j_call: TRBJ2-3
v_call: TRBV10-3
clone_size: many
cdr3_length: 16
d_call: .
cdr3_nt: TGTGCCATCAGTGGGGGGCAGGGTGAAATCACAGATACGCAGTATTTT
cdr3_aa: CAISGGQGEITDTQYF

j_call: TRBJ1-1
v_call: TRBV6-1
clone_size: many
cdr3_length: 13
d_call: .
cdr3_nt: TGTGCCAGCAGTGAACAGGTGAACACTGAAGCTTTCTTT
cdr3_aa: CASSEQVNTEAFF

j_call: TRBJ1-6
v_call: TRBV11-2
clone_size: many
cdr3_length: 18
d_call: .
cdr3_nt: TGTGCCAGCAGCCAACCCGCCGGCCGGGGCTCGAGCAATTCACCCCTCCACTTT
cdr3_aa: CASSQPAGRGSSNSPLHF

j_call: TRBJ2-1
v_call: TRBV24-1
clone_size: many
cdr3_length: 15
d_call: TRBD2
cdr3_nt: TGTGCCACCAGTGCCCCAGGGACTAGATACAATGAGCAGTTCTTC
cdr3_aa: CATSAPGTRYNEQFF

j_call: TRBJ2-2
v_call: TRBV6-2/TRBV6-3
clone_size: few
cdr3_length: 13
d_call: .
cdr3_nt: TGTGCCAGCACCCAAGGGGTGACCGGGGAGCTGTTTTTT
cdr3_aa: CASTQGVTGELFF

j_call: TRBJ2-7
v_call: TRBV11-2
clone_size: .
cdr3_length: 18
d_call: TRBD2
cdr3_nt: TGTGCCAGCAGCTTACTCCTAGCGGGAGAACGGGGGGCCTACGAGCAGTACTTC
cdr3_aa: CASSLLLAGERGAYEQYF

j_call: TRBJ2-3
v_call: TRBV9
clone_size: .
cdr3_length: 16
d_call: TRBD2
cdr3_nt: TGTGCCAGCAGCGTAGCTAGCGGGAGTAGCACAGATACGCAGTATTTT
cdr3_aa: CASSVASGSSTDTQYF

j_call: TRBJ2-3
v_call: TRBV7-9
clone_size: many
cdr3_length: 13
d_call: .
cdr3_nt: TGTGCCAGCAGCTTAGCGGGAACGAATACGCAGTATTTT
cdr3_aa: CASSLAGTNTQYF

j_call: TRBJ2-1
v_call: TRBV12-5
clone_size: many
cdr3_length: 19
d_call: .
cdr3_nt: TGTGCTAGTGGTTTGGTACTATTCGGCCTAGGCAGAGCCTACAATGAGCAGTTCTTC
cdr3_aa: CASGLVLFGLGRAYNEQFF

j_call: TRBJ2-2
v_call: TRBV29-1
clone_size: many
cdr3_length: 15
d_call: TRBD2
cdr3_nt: TGCAGCGCTAAGACTAGCGGGGTGAACACCGGGGAGCTGTTTTTT
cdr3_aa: CSAKTSGVNTGELFF